Presented here are 2 T cell receptor beta chains from one specimen sequenced in a study of T-cell memory formation after mild COVID-19. TCRdb fed the 5' RACE reads into MiXCR, producing one record per CDR3 protein. The table has 350,000 to 500,000 distinct CDR3 sequences, more than 20% seen once. The sequenced material came from PBMCs or a T cell subset sorted from them (not recorded which). These receptors were taken from an adult woman who had mild COVID-19 (a few samples of this study predate the infection). Cell type and time point are not known.

This clonotype has more than one count but fewer than ten. This chain links TRBV6-4 with TRBJ2-2, with 11 positions matching TRBD2. The CDR3 is 20 residues long. The germline V gene has CDR1 MRHNA and CDR2 SNTAGT. With V trimmed by 0 bases and J by 0 bases, 9 bases remained unmatched. The CDR3 reads CASSDSVLTSGASNTGELFF. In DNA form, the CDR3 reads TGTGCCAGCAGTGACTCAGTATTGACTAGCGGGGCCTCGAACACCGGGGAGCTGTTTTTT.

This clonotype was seen a handful of times. This rearrangement joins TRBV5-1 to TRBJ2-3; TRBD1 is a possible D gene (7 bases). The CDR3 extends over 15 amino acids. The V end lost 4 bases, the J end lost 8 bases, and 20 bases lay between the germline ends. CDR1 and CDR2 (germline): SGHRS, YFSETQ. Written as DNA, the CDR3 is TGCGCCAGCAGCGGGGGGACAGATGCCTCCCTTACGCAGTATTTT. Its translation: CASSGGTDASLTQYF.